This T cell receptor beta chain was sequenced during a study of control samples from healthy donors and cancer patients. V was cut by 4 bases and J by 0 bases, with 17 bases left in between. Germline CDR1 SGHDT, CDR2 YYEEEE. The CDR3 consists of 17 residues. Data came from immunoSEQ multiplex PCR; TCRdb stores just in-frame clones and leaves some out. Of approximately 150,000 clones in the sample, 88% were seen once. The chain couples TRBV5-6 to TRBJ1-3, with no clear D. The sequenced material came from blood. The clonotype was recovered from a man younger than 35 in good health. The CDR3, as DNA: TGTGCCAGCAGCCCCGGGGAGAATTTCCTCTCTGGAAACACCATATATTTT. This translates into CASSPGENFLSGNTIYF.